These T cell receptor beta chains were read from a single sample in a study of a mutant IDH1 vaccine in newly diagnosed glioma. Their cognate antigens are unknown. TCRdb's copy holds only in-frame clones and misses some; the assay was immunoSEQ multiplex PCR. The sample comprises roughly 120,000 clones, about four fifths of which are singletons, and 4.5% to 7% rests with the top ten. Sequencing used PBMCs, obtained from a glioma patient whose treatment included an IDH1 peptide vaccine. These receptors were taken from a middle-aged man with glioma. Both conserved end residues are part of each CDR3. D genes are given only for firm matches. A row's size may be missing; if present it is once, few, many or a size class.

cdr3_aa cdr3_nt j_call d_call cdr3_length clone_size v_call
CSVEDGTGVPNYGYTF TGCAGCGTTGAAGACGGGACAGGGGTCCCTAACTATGGCTACACCTTC TRBJ1-2 TRBD1 16 . TRBV29-1
CASSQAVGAGGYTF TGTGCCAGCAGCCAAGCGGTAGGGGCGGGTGGCTACACCTTC TRBJ1-2 . 14 few TRBV4-2
CASGPGQGPQETQYF TGTGCCAGCGGACCGGGACAGGGGCCCCAAGAGACCCAGTACTTC TRBJ2-5 TRBD1 15 . TRBV2
CASSAHHGNEQYF TGTGCTAGCAGCGCCCACCATGGCAACGAGCAGTACTTC TRBJ2-7 . 13 . TRBV7-7
CASSIDVVTRTEAFF TGTGCCAGTAGTATAGATGTGGTAACGAGGACTGAAGCTTTCTTT TRBJ1-1 . 15 . TRBV19
CASSLEGGTGANVLTF TGTGCCAGCAGCTTAGAAGGAGGGACTGGGGCCAACGTCCTGACTTTC TRBJ2-6 . 16 once TRBV7-2
CASSPIQGATTEAFF TGTGCCAGCAGCCCCATACAGGGGGCGACCACTGAAGCTTTCTTT TRBJ1-1 TRBD1 15 . TRBV9
CASSLRGLGTDTQYF TGCGCCAGCAGCCTCCGGGGACTAGGCACAGATACGCAGTATTTT TRBJ2-3 TRBD2 15 . TRBV4-3
CASSPPGLATDTQYF TGTGCCAGCAGCCCCCCCGGACTAGCCACAGATACGCAGTATTTT TRBJ2-3 TRBD2 15 . TRBV9
CASYEGGRDGRNGYTF TGTGCCAGCTACGAAGGGGGCAGGGATGGGCGAAATGGCTACACCTTC TRBJ1-2 TRBD1 16 . TRBV7-9
CASSRAEGEIDTQYF TGTGCCAGCAGCCGGGCGGAGGGGGAGATAGATACGCAGTATTTT TRBJ2-3 . 15 . TRBV9
CASSDNFGPNYGYTF TGTGCCAGCAGTGACAATTTTGGGCCCAACTATGGCTACACCTTC TRBJ1-2 . 15 . TRBV6-4
CASSIGEQETQYF TGTGCCAGCAGTATCGGGGAACAAGAGACCCAGTACTTC TRBJ2-5 . 13 . TRBV27
CASSQGLAGRSYNEQFF TGCGCCAGCAGCCAAGGACTAGCGGGGCGTTCCTACAATGAGCAGTTCTTC TRBJ2-1 TRBD2 17 . TRBV4-1
CASSKDRVRPYEQYF TGCGCCAGCAGCAAGGACAGGGTTAGGCCCTACGAGCAGTACTTC TRBJ2-7 TRBD1 15 many TRBV4-3
CASSPATGDQPQHF TGTGCCAGCTCACCAGCGACAGGAGACCAGCCCCAGCATTTT TRBJ1-5 . 14 . TRBV18
CASSLDPGQGYRTQYF TGCGCCAGCAGCTTGGACCCGGGACAGGGGTATCGTACGCAGTATTTT TRBJ2-3 TRBD1 16 . TRBV5-1
CASSGGRDSREKLFF TGTGCCAGCAGTGGGGGAAGGGACAGTCGCGAAAAACTGTTTTTT TRBJ1-4 TRBD1 15 . TRBV2
CASSVEAGGLDTQYF TGTGCCAGCAGCGTTGAAGCGGGGGGGTTAGATACGCAGTATTTT TRBJ2-3 TRBD2 15 . TRBV9
CASSPPGQGAGTEAFF TGCGCCAGCAGCCCGCCCGGACAGGGGGCGGGCACTGAAGCTTTCTTT TRBJ1-1 TRBD1 16 few TRBV5-1
CASSDTLAGLGEQYF TGTGCCAGCAGTGATACTTTAGCGGGGCTTGGGGAGCAGTACTTC TRBJ2-7 TRBD2 15 . TRBV2
CASSLLQGRNTGELFF TGTGCCAGCAGCTTACTACAGGGAAGGAACACCGGGGAGCTGTTTTTT TRBJ2-2 . 16 . TRBV11-3
CASELAGHQETQYF TGTGCCAGCGAGTTAGCGGGGCACCAAGAGACCCAGTACTTC TRBJ2-5 TRBD2 14 . TRBV7-9
CASSPRPSSYNEQFF TGTGCCAGCTCCCCTAGGCCGAGCTCCTACAATGAGCAGTTCTTC TRBJ2-1 . 15 . TRBV7-8
CAITAGRNSPLHF TGTGCCATCACCGCAGGGAGAAATTCACCCCTCCACTTT TRBJ1-6 . 13 few TRBV10-3
CASGSGGALRTEAFF TGTGCCAGCGGCTCGGGAGGGGCCCTCCGCACTGAAGCTTTCTTT TRBJ1-1 . 15 once TRBV2
CASSYGTGLSEAFF TGTGCCAGCAGTTACGGGACAGGGCTATCCGAAGCTTTCTTT TRBJ1-1 TRBD1 14 . TRBV6-5
CASRVLGASGPYEQYF TGTGCCAGCCGAGTTTTGGGAGCTAGCGGGCCCTACGAGCAGTACTTC TRBJ2-7 TRBD2 16 . TRBV28
CASSLRKEAFF TGTGCCAGCAGTTTGCGGAAAGAAGCTTTCTTT TRBJ1-1 . 11 . TRBV28
CASSDSVDRGTDTQYF TGTGCCAGCAGTGACTCAGTGGACAGGGGGACAGATACGCAGTATTTT TRBJ2-3 TRBD1 16 . TRBV6-4
CASSSFRDRGSNEQFF TGTGCCAGCAGCTCCTTCCGGGACAGGGGATCCAATGAGCAGTTCTTC TRBJ2-1 TRBD1 16 . TRBV5-4
CASSSGPSALQQYF TGTGCCAGCAGCTCCGGGCCTTCAGCATTGCAGCAGTACTTC TRBJ2-7 . 14 . TRBV5-6
CASSRAQGEQFF TGCGCCAGCAGCCGAGCTCAGGGTGAGCAGTTCTTC TRBJ2-1 . 12 many TRBV4-3
CASSPWTGGDEKLFF TGTGCCAGCAGCCCCTGGACAGGGGGTGATGAAAAACTGTTTTTT TRBJ1-4 TRBD1 15 few TRBV13
CAISGPGVNTEAFF TGTGCCATCAGTGGCCCGGGGGTGAACACTGAAGCTTTCTTT TRBJ1-1 . 14 . TRBV10-3
CASSPTGMNTEAFF TGTGCCAGCAGCCCTACGGGGATGAACACTGAAGCTTTCTTT TRBJ1-1 . 14 . TRBV7-2
CASSVAGGGLQETQYF TGTGCCAGCAGCGTAGCGGGGGGCGGGTTGCAAGAGACCCAGTACTTC TRBJ2-5 . 16 once TRBV9
CATSRDPPGTGSSYEQYF TGTGCCACCAGCAGAGATCCACCCGGGACAGGGAGTTCCTACGAGCAGTACTTC TRBJ2-7 TRBD1 18 . TRBV15
CAIRPSRAGQETQYF TGTGCCATCAGGCCCTCTAGAGCGGGCCAAGAGACCCAGTACTTC TRBJ2-5 . 15 . TRBV10-3
CASSYSGGIGETQYF TGTGCCAGCAGTTACTCGGGGGGTATCGGAGAGACCCAGTACTTC TRBJ2-5 . 15 . TRBV6-5
CASSTRQGRNEKLFF TGTGCCAGCAGCACCCGACAGGGACGAAATGAAAAACTGTTTTTT TRBJ1-4 TRBD1 15 . TRBV7-2